This T cell receptor beta chain was sequenced during a study of ipilimumab plus nivolumab after autologous stem cell transplantation. Method: immunoSEQ multiplex PCR; TCRdb's copy keeps in-frame clones and lacks some. The table includes fewer than 20,000 clones, approximately 82% detected once. Germline loops: CDR1 LGHNA, CDR2 YNFKEQ. The CDR3 covers 13 residues. Trimming stripped 5 bases from V and 4 bases from J, with 11 bases between. This clone was seen a single time. The source is a male donor with diffuse large B-cell lymphoma. The chain uses TRBV4-2 and TRBJ1-2; D remains ambiguous. The sample consisted of PBMCs, taken in a trial of ipilimumab plus nivolumab as post-transplant consolidation. The DNA for the CDR3 is TGTGCCAGCAGCTTTGGGCAGTCCTATGGCTACACCTTC. Protein: CASSFGQSYGYTF.